These 24 T cell receptor beta chains were all obtained from the same sample, sequenced in a study of beta chain features in type 1 diabetes. Expressed TCRB transcripts were sequenced because the isolated RNA had all been reverse transcribed beforehand. Produced via immunoSEQ multiplex PCR; TCRdb's table is partial and in-frame only. The top ten clones hold 0.03% to 0.035% of a sample with approximately 200,000 clones, about 9.3% of them seen once. Sequenced sample: naive CD4+ T cells from blood. These receptors all come from a young woman in good health.

The chain joins TRBV5-1 to TRBJ2-7; D is ambiguous. Germline lookup yields CDR1 SGHRS and CDR2 YFSETQ. This CDR3 has 14 residues. V lost 1 base and J 2 bases, leaving 10 bases between the germline ends. For the CDR3, the DNA is TGCGCCAGCAGCTTGCCAGGCGCCGCCTACGAGCAGTACTTC. This codes for CASSLPGAAYEQYF.

This clone was picked up a small number of times. The J gene is TRBJ2-7, the V gene TRBV27; D is unresolved. V was cut by 3 bases and J by 2 bases, with 8 bases left in between. The CDR3 is 13 residues long. In germline, CDR1 is MNHEY, CDR2 SMNVEV (reference sequence). The chain's CDR3 is CASSLGPPYEQYF. As DNA, the CDR3 is TGTGCCAGCAGTTTGGGCCCACCCTACGAGCAGTACTTC.

The chain recombines TRBV5-1 with TRBJ2-2, with D possibly TRBD1 on 5 matching bases. Germline-derived CDR1 and CDR2 are SGHRS and YFSETQ. There are 17 residues in the CDR3. V shed 3 bases and J shed 1 base, with 16 bases lying between them. Here the CDR3 reads CASSSELGQLNTGELFF. CDR3 nucleotides: TGCGCCAGCAGCTCCGAATTGGGGCAGTTGAACACCGGGGAGCTGTTTTTT.

This clone was observed a few times. The chain couples TRBV6-1 to TRBJ1-6; 8 positions match TRBD1. After removal of 8 bases from V and 10 bases from J, the junction contained 7 bases not matched to a gene. Looked up from germline, CDR1 is MNHNS and CDR2 is SASEGT. CDR3 size: 13 residues. Here the CDR3 reads CASGGQVSSPLHF. The CDR3 DNA reads as TGTGCCAGCGGGGGACAGGTTTCCTCACCCCTCCACTTT.

This chain uses TRBV2 with TRBJ1-1; 7 nucleotides agree with TRBD1. This CDR3 is 12 amino acids long. Germline loops: CDR1 SNHLY, CDR2 FYNNEI. The V segment lost 7 bases and the J segment 3 bases; nucleotides outside the gene matches: 2. The CDR3 reads CASKDRDTEAFF. CDR3 nucleotides: TGTGCCAGCAAAGACAGGGACACTGAAGCTTTCTTT.

This clone occurred a few times. The chain is built from TRBV6-1 and TRBJ1-3, with D hard to call. Germline V lookup: CDR1 MNHNS, CDR2 SASEGT. The germline V and J ends were trimmed by 3 bases and 0 bases, with 15 bases remaining between them. This CDR3 contains 17 residues. Written as DNA, the CDR3 is TGTGCCAGCAGTGATATTCGCGGTGGTCACTCTGGAAACACCATATATTTT. It codes for CASSDIRGGHSGNTIYF.

Only a few counts were recorded for this clone. This chain uses TRBV7-8 with TRBJ1-5; the D is unclear. The CDR3 loop spans 14 amino acids. Germline assignment: CDR1 SGHVS and CDR2 FQNEAQ. V was clipped by 5 bases and J by 7 bases, with 15 bases between them. In nucleotides, the CDR3 is TGTGCCAGCAGCCCTGGTCGCCTAGGCCAGCCCCAGCATTTT. Protein product: CASSPGRLGQPQHF.

Remarks on this clone: Other DNA sequences from this sample encode an identical CDR3 as well. The chain carries TRBV19 and TRBJ1-1, with 8 nucleotides matching TRBD1. This CDR3 is built from 14 residues. The germline V gene has CDR1 LNHDA and CDR2 SQIVND (reference sequence). Germline trimming cut 5 bases from V and 0 bases from J; bases unmatched to any gene: 2. The CDR3 region has the DNA TGTGCCAGTAGTGACAGGGGAATGAACACTGAAGCTTTCTTT. Its translation is CASSDRGMNTEAFF.

This clone has a handful of counts. The CDR3 region is CASSQEGTGLGEQYF. In DNA form, the CDR3 reads TGCGCCAGCAGCCAAGAGGGGACAGGACTAGGCGAGCAGTACTTC. J is TRBJ2-7 and V is TRBV4-3, with D tentatively TRBD1 (8 bases). Germline V gene lookup returns CDR1 LGHNA and CDR2 YSLEER. The CDR3 has 15 residues. Trimming shortened V by 0 bases and J by 6 bases, and 15 bases separated the two germline ends.

V and J are TRBV11-2 and TRBJ2-3; 9 positions agree with TRBD1. Germline CDR1 is SGHAT and CDR2 is FQNNGV. V gave up 5 bases and J gave up 5 bases; unmatched junction bases: 5. CDR3 length: 14 residues. In DNA, the CDR3 is TGTGCCAGCAGCCGCGGGACAGGGATAGATACGCAGTATTTT. Its translation is CASSRGTGIDTQYF.

This clone has only a few counts. The V and J genes are TRBV6-6 and TRBJ2-3; 8 bases are shared with TRBD2. Germline V gene sequence: CDR1 MNHNY, CDR2 SVGAGI (reference sequence). The CDR3 totals 16 residues. The V segment lost 5 bases and the J segment 0 bases; nucleotides outside the gene matches: 7. This CDR3 reads CASSRGTRKSTDTQYF. The CDR3 DNA reads TGTGCCAGCAGTAGGGGGACTAGGAAGAGCACAGATACGCAGTATTTT.

This clone was seen more than once but under ten times. The chain links TRBV25-1 to TRBJ2-1; TRBD2 aligns across 7 bases. Germline values: CDR1 MGHDK, CDR2 SYGVNS. The CDR3 extends over 15 amino acids. V lost 1 base to trimming and J lost 6 bases; unmatched junction nucleotides: 6. CDR3: CASSEFLGGTNEQFF. CDR3 nucleotide sequence: TGTGCCAGCAGTGAATTCCTCGGGGGGACCAATGAGCAGTTCTTC.

This clone was recorded a few times. The chain joins TRBV5-6 to TRBJ2-1; TRBD2 agrees at 12 bases. Germline V lookup: CDR1 SGHDT, CDR2 YYEEEE. Unmatched junction bases numbered 7, after V lost 1 base and J lost 5 bases. The CDR3 spans 17 residues. DNA for the CDR3: TGTGCCAGCAGCTTGCTCACAGGGACTAGCGGGCACAATGAGCAGTTCTTC. Translated, it gives CASSLLTGTSGHNEQFF.

The chain recombines TRBV7-8 with TRBJ2-5; perhaps TRBD1 as D (5 bases). V lost 1 base and J 5 bases, leaving 14 bases between the germline ends. This CDR3 spans 15 amino acids. Germline loops: CDR1 SGHVS, CDR2 FQNEAQ. The CDR3, as DNA: TGTGCCAGCAGCTTAGTTGCTGGGGCGTTTGAGACCCAGTACTTC. Amino acid sequence: CASSLVAGAFETQYF.

This clone was seen at least ten times. The chain uses TRBV7-2 and TRBJ2-1; possible D gene TRBD2, 5 bases. CDR3 length: 15 residues. V lost 4 bases to trimming and J lost 0 bases, with 10 bases between them. Germline CDR1 SGHTA, CDR2 FQGNSA. This chain's CDR3 is CASSWGADSYNEQFF. The CDR3 nucleotides read TGTGCCAGCAGCTGGGGAGCAGACTCCTACAATGAGCAGTTCTTC. The whole variable domain, remainder taken from reference TRBV7-2 and TRBJ2-1, is GAGVSQSPSNKVTEKGKDVELRCDPISGHTALYWYRQSLGQGLEFLIYFQGNSAPDKSGLPSDRFSAERTGGSVSTLTIQRTQQEDSAVYLCASSWGADSYNEQFFGPGTRLTVL.

This clone was observed a few times. The V gene is TRBV11-2, the J gene TRBJ2-1, with 12 positions matching TRBD2. The CDR3 loop spans 16 amino acids. Trimming took 5 bases from V and 6 from J; bases not matched to a gene: 8. Germline V gene sequence: CDR1 SGHAT, CDR2 FQNNGV. The CDR3 here is CASSQGRGLAGNEQFF. The CDR3 coding sequence is TGTGCCAGCAGCCAGGGTAGGGGACTAGCGGGCAATGAGCAGTTCTTC.

This rearrangement joins TRBV27 to TRBJ2-6; TRBD1 matches 9 bases. Looked up from germline, CDR1 is MNHEY and CDR2 is SMNVEV (reference sequence). Germline trimming cut 5 bases from V and 3 bases from J; bases unmatched to any gene: 14. This CDR3 is built from 19 residues. In DNA form, the CDR3 reads TGTGCCAGCAGTCCCCTAACCGGGACAGGGCGTGGTGGGGCCAACGTCCTGACTTTC. It yields the protein CASSPLTGTGRGGANVLTF.

The chain joins TRBV28 to TRBJ2-3; D may be TRBD2 (6 bases). There are 14 residues in the CDR3. Germline V CDR1 and CDR2: MDHEN, SYDVKM. Trimming left V 6 bases short and J 0 bases short, with 10 bases between. The CDR3 spells CASRSGGSTDTQYF. The CDR3 DNA sequence: TGTGCCAGCAGATCCGGGGGTAGCACAGATACGCAGTATTTT.

The chain carries TRBV4-1 and TRBJ2-1; 8 bases align to TRBD1. The CDR3 totals 13 residues. Looked up from germline, CDR1 is MGHRA and CDR2 is YSYEKL. Germline trimming cut 7 bases from V and 5 bases from J; bases unmatched to any gene: 4. CDR3 in amino acids: CASKDRVDNEQFF. The CDR3 DNA follows: TGCGCCAGCAAGGACAGGGTCGACAATGAGCAGTTCTTC.

This clone appeared a few times. The CDR3 region has the DNA TGCAGTGCTACAGGGCCCGAGCAGTACTTC. This translates into CSATGPEQYF. The gene calls are TRBV20-1 and TRBJ2-7, with D tentatively TRBD1 (5 bases). V was cut by 4 bases and J by 6 bases, with 7 bases left in between. This CDR3 comprises 10 residues. Germline CDR1 and CDR2: DFQATT and SNEGSKA (reference sequence).

The chain has TRBV29-1 and TRBJ2-3; 9 nucleotides line up with TRBD1. The CDR3 runs to 15 residues. Germline V gene sequence: CDR1 SQVTM, CDR2 ANQGSEA. Trimming cost V 7 bases and J 1 base; bases outside gene matches: 9. CDR3 sequence: CSGSTGGQGTDTQYF. The CDR3 nucleotides read TGCAGCGGTAGTACAGGGGGCCAGGGCACAGATACGCAGTATTTT.

This clone was detected a few times. V and J are TRBV5-4 and TRBJ2-3; perhaps TRBD1 as D (5 bases). Germline CDR1 is SGHNT and CDR2 is YYREEE (reference sequence). V lost 0 bases to trimming and J lost 4 bases, with 12 bases between them. This CDR3 comprises 15 residues. Written as DNA, the CDR3 is TGTGCCAGCAGCTTGGCCGGTAGGGGCGCAGATACGCAGTATTTT. Protein sequence: CASSLAGRGADTQYF.

The rearrangement uses TRBV5-1 and TRBJ1-2; D not resolved. Germline V gives CDR1 SGHRS, CDR2 YFSETQ. CDR3 length: 12 residues. Trimming pared 2 bases from V and 8 bases from J, leaving 10 bases between. This chain's CDR3 is CASSLGGRGYTF. CDR3 in DNA: TGCGCCAGCAGCTTAGGAGGGCGCGGCTACACCTTC.

DNA of the CDR3: TGTGCCTGGAGTTTCTCGACAGAAAAAGCTTTCTTT. This sequence encodes CAWSFSTEKAFF. The chain recombines TRBV30 with TRBJ1-1; tentatively, D is TRBD1 (5 bases). V dropped 2 bases and J dropped 9 bases, with 13 bases sitting between them. The CDR3 sequence is 12 residues long. CDR1 GTSNPN and CDR2 SVGIG come from the germline V gene (reference sequence).